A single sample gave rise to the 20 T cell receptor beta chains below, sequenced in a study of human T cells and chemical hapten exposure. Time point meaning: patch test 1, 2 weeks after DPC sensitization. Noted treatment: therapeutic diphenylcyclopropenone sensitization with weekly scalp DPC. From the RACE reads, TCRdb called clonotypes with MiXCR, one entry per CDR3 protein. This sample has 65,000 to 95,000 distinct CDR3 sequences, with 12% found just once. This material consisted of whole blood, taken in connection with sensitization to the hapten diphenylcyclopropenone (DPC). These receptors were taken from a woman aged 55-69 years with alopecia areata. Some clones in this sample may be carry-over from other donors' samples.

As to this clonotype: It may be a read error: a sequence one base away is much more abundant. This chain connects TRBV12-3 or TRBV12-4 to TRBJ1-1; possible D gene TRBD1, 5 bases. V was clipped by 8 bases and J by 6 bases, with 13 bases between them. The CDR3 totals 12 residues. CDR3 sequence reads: CASGPQGSEAFF. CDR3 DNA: TGTGCCAGCGGCCCTCAGGGATCTGAAGCTTTCTTT.

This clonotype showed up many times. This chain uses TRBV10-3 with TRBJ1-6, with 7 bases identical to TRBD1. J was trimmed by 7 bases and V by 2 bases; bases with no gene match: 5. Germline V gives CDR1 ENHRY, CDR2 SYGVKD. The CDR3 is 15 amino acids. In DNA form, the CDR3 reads TGTGCCATCAGTGAGACGGGACAGCTAAATTCACCCCTCCACTTT. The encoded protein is CAISETGQLNSPLHF.

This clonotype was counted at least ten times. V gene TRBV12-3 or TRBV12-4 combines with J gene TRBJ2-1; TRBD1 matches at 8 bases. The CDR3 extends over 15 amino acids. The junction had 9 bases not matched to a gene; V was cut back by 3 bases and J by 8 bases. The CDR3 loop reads CASSFPGQESHEQFF. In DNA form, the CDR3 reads TGTGCCAGCAGTTTTCCGGGACAGGAAAGCCATGAGCAGTTCTTC.

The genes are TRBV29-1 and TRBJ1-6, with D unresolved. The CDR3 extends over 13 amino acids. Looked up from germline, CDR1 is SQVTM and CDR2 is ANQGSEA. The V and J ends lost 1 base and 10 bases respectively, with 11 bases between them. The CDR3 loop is CSVEGAVKSPLHF. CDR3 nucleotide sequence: TGCAGCGTTGAAGGGGCAGTCAAGTCACCCCTCCACTTT.

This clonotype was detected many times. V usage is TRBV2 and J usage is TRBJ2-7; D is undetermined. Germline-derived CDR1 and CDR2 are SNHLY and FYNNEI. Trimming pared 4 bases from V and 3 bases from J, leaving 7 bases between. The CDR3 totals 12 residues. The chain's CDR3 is CASSGLVYEQYF. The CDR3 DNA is TGTGCCAGCAGTGGGCTAGTCTACGAGCAGTACTTC. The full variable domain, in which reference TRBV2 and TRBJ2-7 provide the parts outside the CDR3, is EPEVTQTPSHQVTQMGQEVILRCVPISNHLYFYWYRQILGQKVEFLVSFYNNEISEKSEIFDDQFSVERPDGSNFTLKIRSTKLEDSAMYFCASSGLVYEQYFGPGTRLTVT.

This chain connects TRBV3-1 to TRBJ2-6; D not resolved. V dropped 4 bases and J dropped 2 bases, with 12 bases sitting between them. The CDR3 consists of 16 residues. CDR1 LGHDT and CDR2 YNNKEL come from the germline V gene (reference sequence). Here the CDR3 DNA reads TGTGCCAGCAGCCTCTGGTTGGAAGCTGGGGCCAACGTCCTGACTTTC. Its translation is CASSLWLEAGANVLTF.

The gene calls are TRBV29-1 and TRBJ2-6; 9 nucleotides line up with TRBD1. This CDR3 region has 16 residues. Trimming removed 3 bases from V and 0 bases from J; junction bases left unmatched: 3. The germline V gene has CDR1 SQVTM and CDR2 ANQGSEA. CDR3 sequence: CSVDTGGASGANVLTF. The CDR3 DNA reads TGCAGCGTTGATACAGGGGGCGCCTCTGGGGCCAACGTCCTGACTTTC.

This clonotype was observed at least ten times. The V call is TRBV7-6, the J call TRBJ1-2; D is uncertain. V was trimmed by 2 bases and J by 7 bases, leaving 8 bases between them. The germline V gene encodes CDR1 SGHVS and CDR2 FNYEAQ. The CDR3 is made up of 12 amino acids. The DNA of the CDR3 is TGTGCCAGCAGCTTACCAGGAGGTGGCTACACCTTC. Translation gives CASSLPGGGYTF.

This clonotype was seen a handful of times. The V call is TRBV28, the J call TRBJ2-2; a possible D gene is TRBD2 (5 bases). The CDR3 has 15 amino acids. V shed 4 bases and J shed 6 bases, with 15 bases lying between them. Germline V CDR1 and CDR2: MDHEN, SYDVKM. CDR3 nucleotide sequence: TGTGCCAGCAGTTCCCCCACACTAGTCGCCGGGGAGCTGTTTTTT. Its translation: CASSSPTLVAGELFF. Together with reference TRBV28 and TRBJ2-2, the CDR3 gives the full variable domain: DVKVTQSSRYLVKRTGEKVFLECVQDMDHENMFWYRQDPGLGLRLIYFSYDVKMKEKGDIPEGYSVSREKKERFSLILESASTNQTSMYLCASSSPTLVAGELFFGEGSRLTVL.

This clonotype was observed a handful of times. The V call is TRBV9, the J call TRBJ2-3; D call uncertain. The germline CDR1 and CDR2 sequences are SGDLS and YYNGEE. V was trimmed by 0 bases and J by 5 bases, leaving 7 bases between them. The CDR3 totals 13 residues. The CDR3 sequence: CASSVGWLDTQYF. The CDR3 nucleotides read TGTGCCAGCAGCGTAGGATGGTTAGATACGCAGTATTTT.

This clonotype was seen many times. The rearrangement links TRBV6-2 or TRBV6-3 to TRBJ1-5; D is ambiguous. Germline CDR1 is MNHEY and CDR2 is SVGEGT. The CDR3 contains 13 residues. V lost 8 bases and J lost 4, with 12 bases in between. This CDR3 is CASYFGNNQPQHF. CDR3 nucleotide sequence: TGTGCCAGCTATTTTGGGAATAATCAGCCCCAGCATTTT.

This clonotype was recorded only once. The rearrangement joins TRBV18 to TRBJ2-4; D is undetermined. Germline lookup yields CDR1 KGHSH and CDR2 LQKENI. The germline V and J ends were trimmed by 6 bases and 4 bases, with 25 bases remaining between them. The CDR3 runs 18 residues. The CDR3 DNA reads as TGTGCCAGCTCCTTACAAGCGCAGCCGACACGCTCAAAAAACATTCAGTACTTC. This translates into CASSLQAQPTRSKNIQYF.

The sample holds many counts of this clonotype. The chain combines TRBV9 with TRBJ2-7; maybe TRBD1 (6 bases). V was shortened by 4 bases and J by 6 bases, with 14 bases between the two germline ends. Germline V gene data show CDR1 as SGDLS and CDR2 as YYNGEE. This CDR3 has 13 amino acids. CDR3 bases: TGTGCCAGCAGCCCACCCTCAGGGGCCGAGCAGTACTTC. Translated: CASSPPSGAEQYF.

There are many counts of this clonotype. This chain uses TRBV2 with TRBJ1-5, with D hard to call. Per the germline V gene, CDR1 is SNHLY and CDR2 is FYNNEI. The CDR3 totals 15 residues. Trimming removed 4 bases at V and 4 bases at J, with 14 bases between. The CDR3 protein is CASSGVVERNQPQHF. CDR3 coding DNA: TGTGCCAGCAGTGGGGTGGTCGAGAGGAATCAGCCCCAGCATTTT.

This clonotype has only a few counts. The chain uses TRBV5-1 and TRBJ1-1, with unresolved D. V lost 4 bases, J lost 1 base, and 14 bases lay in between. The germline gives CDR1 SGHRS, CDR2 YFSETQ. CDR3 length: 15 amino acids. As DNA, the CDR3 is TGCGCCAGCAGCCCCGGGAGCCGGGCGAACACTGAAGCTTTCTTT. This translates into CASSPGSRANTEAFF. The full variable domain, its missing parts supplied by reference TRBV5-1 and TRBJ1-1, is KAGVTQTPRYLIKTRGQQVTLSCSPISGHRSVSWYQQTPGQGLQFLFEYFSETQRNKGNFPGRFSGRQFSNSRSEMNVSTLELGDSALYLCASSPGSRANTEAFFGQGTRLTVV.

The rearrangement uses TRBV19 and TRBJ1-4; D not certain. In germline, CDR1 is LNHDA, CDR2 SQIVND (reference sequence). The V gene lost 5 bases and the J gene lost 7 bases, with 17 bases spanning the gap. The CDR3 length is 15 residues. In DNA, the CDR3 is TGTGCCAGTAGTGGTGTTTGGGAGGAGCTTGAAAAACTGTTTTTT. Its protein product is CASSGVWEELEKLFF.

The CDR3 sequence is CASRQGRSNQPQHF. The DNA for the CDR3 is TGTGCCAGCAGACAGGGTCGGAGCAATCAGCCCCAGCATTTT. The chain uses TRBV6-1 and TRBJ1-5; D may be TRBD1 (6 bases). The CDR3 is 14 residues long. The germline V gene encodes CDR1 MNHNS and CDR2 SASEGT. V dropped 6 bases and J dropped 1 base, with 10 bases sitting between them.

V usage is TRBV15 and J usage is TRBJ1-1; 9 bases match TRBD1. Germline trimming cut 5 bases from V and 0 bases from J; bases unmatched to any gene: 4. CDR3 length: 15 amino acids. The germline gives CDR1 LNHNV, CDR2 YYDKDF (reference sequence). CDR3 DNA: TGTGCCACCAGCGGACAGGGGTCAATGAACACTGAAGCTTTCTTT. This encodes CATSGQGSMNTEAFF. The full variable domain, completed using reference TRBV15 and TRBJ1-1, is DAMVIQNPRYQVTQFGKPVTLSCSQTLNHNVMYWYQQKSSQAPKLLFHYYDKDFNNEADTPDNFQSRRPNTSFCFLDIRSPGLGDTAMYLCATSGQGSMNTEAFFGQGTRLTVV.

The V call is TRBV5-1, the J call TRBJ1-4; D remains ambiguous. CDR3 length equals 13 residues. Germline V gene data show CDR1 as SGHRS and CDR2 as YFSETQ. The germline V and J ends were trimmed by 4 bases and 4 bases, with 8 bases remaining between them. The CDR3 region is CASSDGNNEKLFF. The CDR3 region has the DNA TGCGCCAGCAGCGACGGGAATAATGAAAAACTGTTTTTT.

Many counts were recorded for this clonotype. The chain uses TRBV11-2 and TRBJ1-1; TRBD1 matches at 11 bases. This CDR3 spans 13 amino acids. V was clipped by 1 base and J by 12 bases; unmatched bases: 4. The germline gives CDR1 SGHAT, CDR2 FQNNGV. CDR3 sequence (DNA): TGTGCCAGCAGCTTAGGGGACAGGGGGATGACTTTCTTT. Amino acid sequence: CASSLGDRGMTFF.